This TCR beta chain comes out of a study of type 1 and type 2 diabetes patients. Each diabetic donor fulfilled classification criteria for either type 1 or type 2. This clonotype was seen only a few times. The PCR template was genomic DNA. Multiplex PCR with 30 forward and 13 reverse primers amplified the TCR beta CDR3. TCRdb reanalysed the multiplex PCR reads using MiXCR and keeps one entry per CDR3 protein. The data contain about 250,000 distinct CDR3 sequences, 40% to 50% of them singletons. The germline V gene has CDR1 SNHLY and CDR2 FYNNEI. The CDR3 is made up of 16 amino acids. The V and J ends lost 6 bases and 4 bases respectively, with 21 bases between them.

V gene TRBV2 combines with J gene TRBJ1-2, with unresolved D. The sequencing input was peripheral blood mononuclear cells (PBMCs). The TCR comes from a man between 18 and 35 years old with type 2 diabetes. This chain's CDR3 is CASSLLTPSGVYGYTF. As DNA, the CDR3 is TGTGCCAGCAGCCTTCTCACGCCCTCGGGTGTCTATGGCTACACCTTC.